This entry lists 25 T cell receptor beta chains sequenced from one sample in a study of T cell responses to AZD1222 COVID-19 vaccine. Here immunoSEQ multiplex PCR was the method, and the copy in TCRdb shows in-frame clones only, minus some. This table holds 90,000 to 110,000 clones, about 80% found once. The sequenced sample was peripheral blood, obtained on day 0 of AZD1222 vaccination. Every receptor here comes from an adult in good health.

The chain employs TRBV5-4 and TRBJ2-2; 8 nucleotides agree with TRBD1. The CDR3 is 15 amino acids. Trimming took 5 bases from V and 3 from J; bases not matched to a gene: 6. Germline V gives CDR1 SGHNT, CDR2 YYREEE (reference sequence). The CDR3 reads CASRPGGRDTGELFF. The CDR3 region has the DNA TGTGCCAGCAGACCAGGGGGCAGGGACACCGGGGAGCTGTTTTTT.

This chain connects TRBV7-9 to TRBJ1-1; the match to TRBD1 covers 8 bases. With V trimmed by 5 bases and J by 11 bases, 7 bases remained unmatched. The CDR3 loop spans 12 amino acids. Looked up from germline, CDR1 is SEHNR and CDR2 is FQNEAQ (reference sequence). The CDR3 sequence is CASSRMDRAAFF. DNA for the CDR3: TGTGCCAGCAGCCGAATGGACAGGGCGGCTTTCTTT. Full variable domain (rest looked up from reference TRBV7-9 and TRBJ1-1): DTGVSQNPRHKITKRGQNVTFRCDPISEHNRLYWYRQTLGQGPEFLTYFQNEAQLEKSRLLSDRFSAERPKGSFSTLEIQRTEQGDSAMYLCASSRMDRAAFFGQGTRLTVV.

The chain has TRBV10-3 and TRBJ1-1; the match to TRBD1 covers 7 bases. Germline V gives CDR1 ENHRY, CDR2 SYGVKD. This CDR3 region has 16 residues. V lost 10 bases and J lost 2; bases outside the gene matches: 16. CDR3 sequence: CATNERTGTANTEAFF. The CDR3, as DNA: TGTGCCACCAACGAACGGACCGGGACAGCAAACACTGAAGCTTTCTTT.

The V gene is TRBV5-1, the J gene TRBJ2-3; TRBD2 is a possible D gene (5 bases). V lost 3 bases to trimming and J lost 4 bases, with 12 bases between them. The CDR3 length is 14 residues. CDR1 is SGHRS, CDR2 YFSETQ, per germline. CDR3 nucleotides: TGCGCCAGCAGCTCAGCGGCGGGCGCAGATACGCAGTATTTT. This gives the protein CASSSAAGADTQYF.

The chain recombines TRBV4-2 with TRBJ2-7; TRBD1 is a possible D gene (6 bases). Per the germline V gene, CDR1 is LGHNA and CDR2 is YNFKEQ. The CDR3 extends over 14 amino acids. The V end was cut by 0 bases, the J end by 7 bases, with 13 bases between. The CDR3 DNA follows: TGTGCCAGCAGCCAAGACCCAGGACAGTGGGAGCAGTACTTC. It specifies CASSQDPGQWEQYF.

This chain connects TRBV2 to TRBJ1-5, with 10 bases matching TRBD1. Germline V gene sequence: CDR1 SNHLY, CDR2 FYNNEI. The CDR3 loop spans 13 amino acids. Trimming took 10 bases from V and 8 from J; bases not matched to a gene: 8. The CDR3 is CATRDRGMEPQHF. For the CDR3, the DNA is TGTGCCACACGGGACAGGGGAATGGAGCCCCAGCATTTT.

The genes are TRBV5-1 and TRBJ2-5; TRBD2 agrees at 8 bases. Trimming at V came to 0 bases and at J to 5 bases, leaving 6 bases not matched to a gene. The germline gives CDR1 SGHRS, CDR2 YFSETQ. CDR3 length: 15 amino acids. CDR3 nucleotide sequence: TGCGCCAGCAGCTTGGAACGGGGGGGTCTTGAGACCCAGTACTTC. This codes for CASSLERGGLETQYF.

The gene calls are TRBV3-1 (or the pseudogene TRBV3-2) and TRBJ1-5; no clear D. CDR3 size: 17 residues. V was pared by 4 bases and J by 1 base, with 17 bases between. CDR1 is LGHDT and CDR2 is YNNKEL in the germline V gene (reference sequence). The CDR3 loop reads CASSPMGHGISNQPQHF. Written as DNA, the CDR3 is TGTGCCAGCAGCCCTATGGGTCATGGGATCAGCAATCAGCCCCAGCATTTT.

The V call is TRBV2, the J call TRBJ2-7; D remains ambiguous. Germline values: CDR1 SNHLY, CDR2 FYNNEI. V was cut by 6 bases and J by 5 bases, with 8 bases left in between. The CDR3 covers 11 residues. CDR3 sequence reads: CASSPYHEQYF. The CDR3 bases are TGTGCCAGCAGCCCCTACCACGAGCAGTACTTC. Full variable domain (missing parts from reference TRBV2 and TRBJ2-7): EPEVTQTPSHQVTQMGQEVILRCVPISNHLYFYWYRQILGQKVEFLVSFYNNEISEKSEIFDDQFSVERPDGSNFTLKIRSTKLEDSAMYFCASSPYHEQYFGPGTRLTVT.

The chain carries TRBV3-1 (or the pseudogene TRBV3-2) and TRBJ2-1; TRBD2 is a possible D gene (6 bases). This CDR3 is 13 amino acids long. Germline CDR1 reads LGHDT; CDR2 reads YNNKEL (reference sequence). Between the trimmed V and J ends, which lost 2 bases and 8 bases, there was a span of 10 bases. Here the CDR3 reads CASSQFTGDEQFF. DNA of the CDR3: TGTGCCAGCAGCCAATTTACGGGGGATGAGCAGTTCTTC.

The chain couples TRBV6-5 to TRBJ1-5; 7 bases agree with TRBD1. The CDR3 runs to 15 residues. Germline-derived CDR1 and CDR2 are MNHEY and SVGAGI. V was pared by 4 bases and J by 2 bases, with 5 bases of the junction left unmatched. DNA for the CDR3: TGTGCCAGCAGTTCAGGGGGAATGGGCAATCAGCCCCAGCATTTT. Its translation is CASSSGGMGNQPQHF.

In this sample, this clone turned up once. This chain connects TRBV2 to TRBJ1-1, with D uncertain. The germline V and J ends were trimmed by 4 bases and 5 bases, with 5 bases remaining between them. Germline assignment: CDR1 SNHLY and CDR2 FYNNEI. The CDR3 has 11 amino acids. The CDR3 nucleotides read TGTGCCAGCAGTGGGGGAACTGAAGCTTTCTTT. Translation gives CASSGGTEAFF.

The genes are TRBV24-1 and TRBJ2-5, with D uncertain. Germline assignment: CDR1 KGHDR and CDR2 SFDVKD. This CDR3 has 14 residues. The V gene lost 3 bases and the J gene lost 1 base, with 8 bases spanning the gap. The CDR3 here is CATSDGSSQETQYF. CDR3 nucleotides: TGTGCCACCAGTGATGGCAGCTCCCAAGAGACCCAGTACTTC.

This chain uses TRBV9 with TRBJ1-2; tentative D call: TRBD1 (5 bases). This CDR3 comprises 14 residues. CDR1 SGDLS and CDR2 YYNGEE come from the germline V gene. V was cut by 4 bases and J by 8 bases, with 18 bases left in between. The CDR3 nucleotides are TGTGCCAGCAGCCCCCCCCAGGGAGTGTTGGGCTACACCTTC. This translates into CASSPPQGVLGYTF.

V is TRBV7-9 and J is TRBJ2-5; D is uncertain. Per the germline V gene, CDR1 is SEHNR and CDR2 is FQNEAQ (reference sequence). The CDR3 spans 14 residues. Trimming removed 1 base from V and 5 bases from J, with 11 bases in between. CDR3 nucleotide sequence: TGTGCCAGCAGCTTAGTTTCGGCAGTTGAGACCCAGTACTTC. Encoded protein: CASSLVSAVETQYF.

V and J are TRBV7-6 and TRBJ1-1, with TRBD1 as a possible D gene (6 bases). V was trimmed by 5 bases and J by 1 base, leaving 14 bases between them. This CDR3 comprises 15 residues. Germline values: CDR1 SGHVS, CDR2 FNYEAQ. The CDR3 DNA reads TGTGCCAGCAGCACCTACAGGGAGGGGAACACTGAAGCTTTCTTT. Protein sequence: CASSTYREGNTEAFF.

This chain links TRBV18 with TRBJ2-3; the D is unclear. The CDR3 loop spans 13 amino acids. Germline V gene sequence: CDR1 KGHSH, CDR2 LQKENI. V was pared by 3 bases and J by 5 bases, with 9 bases between. The CDR3: CASSPRRQDTQYF. DNA of the CDR3: TGTGCCAGCTCACCCCGACGCCAAGATACGCAGTATTTT.

This chain joins TRBV5-1 and TRBJ2-3, with D perhaps TRBD1 or TRBD2 (6 bases each). Trimming removed 4 bases at V and 0 bases at J, with 15 bases between. Germline V CDR1 and CDR2: SGHRS, YFSETQ. This CDR3 is 16 amino acids long. In DNA form, the CDR3 reads TGCGCCAGCAGCACAGGGACTGCCAGGAGCACAGATACGCAGTATTTT. Translation: CASSTGTARSTDTQYF.

V gene TRBV6-6 combines with J gene TRBJ2-1; 7 nucleotides match TRBD1. The CDR3 runs to 14 residues. CDR1 and CDR2 from the germline V gene are MNHNY and SVGAGI (reference sequence). V shed 5 bases, J shed 6 bases, and the junction held 7 bases outside the gene matches. CDR3 region: CASSDRDSVNEQFF. CDR3 DNA sequence: TGTGCCAGCAGTGACCGGGACAGCGTCAATGAGCAGTTCTTC.

CDR3 in DNA: TGTGCCAGCAGCTTGGACCAAACAACTAATGAAAAACTGTTTTTT. Its protein is CASSLDQTTNEKLFF. The chain joins TRBV5-8 to TRBJ1-4; D gene ambiguous. Germline loops: CDR1 SGHTS, CDR2 YDEGEE. The CDR3 extends over 15 amino acids. The V and J ends lost 0 bases and 0 bases respectively, with 6 bases between them.

The chain joins TRBV6-6 to TRBJ1-5; D remains unclear. The germline V gene has CDR1 MNHNY and CDR2 SVGAGI (reference sequence). V gave up 6 bases and J gave up 5 bases, with 17 bases separating them. The CDR3 length is 15 residues. The CDR3 reads CASSSSRGAHQPQHF. The CDR3 nucleotides read TGTGCCAGCAGCAGCAGTCGGGGAGCGCATCAGCCCCAGCATTTT.

The chain joins TRBV18 to TRBJ1-5, with a weak D call TRBD1 (6 bases). This CDR3 contains 16 residues. Germline CDR1 reads KGHSH; CDR2 reads LQKENI. V gave up 1 base and J gave up 5 bases, with 15 bases separating them. The CDR3 loop is CASSPRLQGGDQPQHF. CDR3 in DNA: TGTGCCAGCTCACCACGTTTACAGGGTGGCGATCAGCCCCAGCATTTT.

The chain carries TRBV18 and TRBJ2-7, with 10 bases matching TRBD2. The CDR3 length is 14 residues. Germline V lookup: CDR1 KGHSH, CDR2 LQKENI. Trimming removed 4 bases from V and 7 bases from J; junction bases left unmatched: 7. CDR3 amino acids: CASSQSGGAREQYF. The CDR3 nucleotides read TGTGCCAGCTCACAAAGCGGGGGGGCAAGAGAGCAGTACTTC.

This chain joins TRBV7-6 and TRBJ2-3; 10 nucleotides match TRBD2. The CDR3 runs 15 residues. Per germline, CDR1 SGHVS and CDR2 FNYEAQ. J gave up 4 bases and V 6 bases, and 7 bases lay outside the gene matches. This CDR3 is CASSLQSGGADTQYF. Written as DNA, the CDR3 is TGTGCCAGCAGTTTACAAAGCGGGGGGGCAGATACGCAGTATTTT.

This chain connects TRBV3-1 (or the pseudogene TRBV3-2) to TRBJ1-2; D is possibly TRBD1 (5 bases). CDR3 length: 16 residues. The germline V and J ends were trimmed by 4 bases and 4 bases, with 19 bases remaining between them. Germline CDR1 LGHDT, CDR2 YNNKEL (reference sequence). The CDR3 protein is CASSPLSSGLLYGYTF. CDR3 coding DNA: TGTGCCAGCAGCCCGCTCTCTTCGGGACTGCTCTATGGCTACACCTTC.